A selection of T cell receptor beta chains follows, all from one sample in a study of breast tumors, draining lymph nodes, adjacent tissues. MiXCR, applied by TCRdb to the multiplex PCR reads, yields one record per CDR3 protein. Here the sample spans some 250,000 distinct CDR3 sequences, around 35% being singletons. The source material was axillary lymph node tissue. These receptors were collected from a female donor with breast cancer. Some clones in this sample may be carry-over from other donors' samples. Both conserved end residues are part of each CDR3. The D gene is left open where the match is weak. Clone size is shown for a subset of rows, as once, few, many or a class of expanded clone.

CDR3	DNA	V	size	D	J
CASRANWDNEQFF	TGCGCCAGCAGGGCGAACTGGGACAATGAGCAGTTCTTC	TRBV5-1	many	.	TRBJ2-1
CASGPSGGFSNEQFF	TGTGCTAGTGGTCCGAGTGGGGGTTTCAGCAATGAGCAGTTCTTC	TRBV12-5	.	.	TRBJ2-1
CSVVAGGPRNEQFF	TGCAGCGTCGTAGCGGGAGGGCCCCGGAATGAGCAGTTCTTC	TRBV29-1	.	TRBD2	TRBJ2-1
CASSLSGVDNEQFF	TGTGCCAGCAGCTTAAGTGGTGTAGACAATGAGCAGTTCTTC	TRBV7-6	.	.	TRBJ2-1
CASSVNSFNSPLHF	TGTGCCAGCAGTGTTAACAGCTTTAATTCACCCCTCCACTTT	TRBV2	medium-sized	.	TRBJ1-6
CASSTSTHSRETQYF	TGTGCCAGCAGCACTTCGACGCATAGTAGAGAGACCCAGTACTTC	TRBV7-2	many	.	TRBJ2-5
CSAGDRFSYNEQFF	TGCAGTGCCGGGGACAGATTCTCCTACAATGAGCAGTTCTTC	TRBV20-1	.	TRBD1	TRBJ2-1
CATKPGTSGRLETQYF	TGTGCCACCAAACCTGGGACTAGCGGGCGGCTGGAGACCCAGTACTTC	TRBV15	.	TRBD2	TRBJ2-5
CASSQGPRQDQETQYF	TGTGCCAGCAGCCAAGGGCCGCGACAGGACCAAGAGACCCAGTACTTC	TRBV4-2	many	.	TRBJ2-5
CASSFSGSGDGYTF	TGTGCCAGCAGCTTTTCGGGATCCGGCGACGGCTACACCTTC	TRBV7-2	many	.	TRBJ1-2
CASSLRIDTQYF	TGTGCCAGCAGCTTAAGAATAGATACGCAGTATTTT	TRBV7-2	many	.	TRBJ2-3
CASRGVPNYGYTF	TGTGCCAGTCGCGGGGTTCCCAACTATGGCTACACCTTC	TRBV19	many	.	TRBJ1-2
CATSDLPGLAGGFRETQHF	TGTGCCACCAGTGACCTCCCGGGACTAGCGGGAGGGTTCCGGGAGACCCAGCACTTC	TRBV24-1	.	TRBD2	TRBJ2-5
CTVSRDPIGEQFF	TGCACTGTCAGCCGGGATCCTATAGGGGAGCAGTTCTTC	TRBV5-1	.	.	TRBJ2-1
CASSLRRSQETQYF	TGTGCCAGCAGCCTGCGACGTAGCCAAGAGACCCAGTACTTC	TRBV3-1	many	.	TRBJ2-5
CASSYRQATDTQYF	TGCGCCAGCAGCTACCGACAGGCCACAGATACGCAGTATTTT	TRBV5-1	.	.	TRBJ2-3
CSASTLIGRRRAQYF	TGCAGTGCTAGTACACTGATCGGCAGGCGAAGGGCCCAGTACTTC	TRBV20-1	many	.	TRBJ2-5
CASSEQQTQYF	TGTGCCAGCAGTGAACAGCAGACCCAGTACTTC	TRBV2	.	.	TRBJ2-5
CASKSGGAGTDTQYF	TGTGCCAGTAAGAGCGGGGGGGCCGGCACAGATACGCAGTATTTT	TRBV19	many	TRBD2	TRBJ2-3
CAISGVGGGQYSYNEQFF	TGTGCCATCAGTGGGGTCGGCGGGGGCCAATACTCCTACAATGAGCAGTTCTTC	TRBV10-3	many	.	TRBJ2-1
CASSYQSTQYF	TGTGCCAGCAGTTACCAGTCTACGCAGTATTTT	TRBV6-2/TRBV6-3	.	.	TRBJ2-3
CASSFIGELFF	TGTGCCAGCAGCTTCATCGGGGAGCTGTTTTTT	TRBV7-3	many	.	TRBJ2-2
CASIGQGLPYEQYF	TGTGCCAGCATTGGACAGGGACTCCCCTACGAGCAGTACTTC	TRBV6-1	many	TRBD1	TRBJ2-7
CRATGDNFGYTF	TGCAGGGCTACAGGGGATAATTTTGGCTACACCTTC	TRBV20-1	many	TRBD1	TRBJ1-2
CASSHPILGVGSGANVLTF	TGTGCCAGCAGTCACCCGATTTTAGGGGTTGGCTCTGGGGCCAACGTCCTGACTTTC	TRBV6-5	.	.	TRBJ2-6
CAWSPGRGGGYGYTF	TGTGCCTGGAGCCCAGGCCGGGGGGGCGGCTATGGCTACACCTTC	TRBV30	many	.	TRBJ1-2
CASSSPTGSYNSPLHF	TGTGCCAGCAGCTCCCCGACAGGCTCCTATAATTCACCCCTCCACTTT	TRBV7-2	many	.	TRBJ1-6
CSVGTGGLLTEAFF	TGCAGCGTGGGGACAGGGGGACTGTTGACTGAAGCTTTCTTT	TRBV29-1	.	TRBD1	TRBJ1-1
CASSNIAGGQDTQYF	TGTGCCAGCAGCAATATAGCGGGGGGGCAAGATACGCAGTATTTT	TRBV9	many	TRBD2	TRBJ2-3
CSASLAGAEVQYF	TGCAGTGCTAGTCTTGCGGGAGCTGAAGTGCAGTACTTC	TRBV20-1	many	TRBD2	TRBJ2-7
CASSLLQGSEKLFF	TGTGCCAGCAGCTTACTACAGGGAAGTGAAAAACTGTTTTTT	TRBV7-8	.	.	TRBJ1-4
CASSQDRTPENTGELFF	TGTGCCAGCAGCCAAGATCGCACCCCGGAGAACACCGGGGAGCTGTTTTTT	TRBV14	many	.	TRBJ2-2
CASSFTGFEQFF	TGTGCCAGCAGCTTTACAGGGTTTGAGCAGTTCTTC	TRBV7-8	many	.	TRBJ2-1
CASSFSQGAMGQETQHF	TGTGCTAGCAGCTTCTCCCAGGGGGCAATGGGGCAAGAGACCCAGCATTTT	TRBV7-7	.	TRBD1	TRBJ1-5
CASSASGRPGETQYF	TGTGCCAGCAGCGCTAGCGGGAGACCTGGGGAGACCCAGTACTTC	TRBV11-1	.	TRBD2	TRBJ2-5
CASSLRGLVHNEQFF	TGTGCCAGCAGCTTAAGGGGACTAGTCCACAATGAGCAGTTCTTC	TRBV11-3	many	TRBD2	TRBJ2-1
CASSLRRGGDTQYF	TGTGCCAGCAGTCTTCGAAGGGGCGGAGATACGCAGTATTTT	TRBV12-3/TRBV12-4	many	.	TRBJ2-3
CASRGVAGGYNEQFF	TGTGCCAGCAGGGGGGTTGCGGGGGGCTACAATGAGCAGTTCTTC	TRBV2	many	TRBD2	TRBJ2-1
CASKSPRPSYEQYF	TGTGCCAGCAAATCCCCTAGGCCCTCCTACGAGCAGTACTTC	TRBV27	.	.	TRBJ2-7
CASSQIAGGADTQYF	TGTGCCAGCAGCCAAATCGCGGGAGGGGCCGATACGCAGTATTTT	TRBV3-1	few	TRBD2	TRBJ2-3
CASSEPAGGPTETQYF	TGCGCCAGCAGTGAGCCCGCGGGAGGACCGACAGAAACGCAGTATTTT	TRBV10-1	.	TRBD2	TRBJ2-3
CASSYGTGGSYNSPLHF	TGTGCCAGCAGCTATGGGACAGGGGGTTCCTATAATTCACCCCTCCACTTT	TRBV6-6	many	TRBD1	TRBJ1-6
CASSLRPTGGTDTQYF	TGTGCCAGCAGCTTACGACCGACAGGGGGCACAGATACGCAGTATTTT	TRBV7-8	many	TRBD1	TRBJ2-3
CASSRRQGREFRDGYTF	TGTGCCAGCAGCCGGCGGCAGGGGAGAGAATTCCGGGATGGCTACACCTTC	TRBV11-2	many	.	TRBJ1-2
CASSLGQGTRTPVVETQYF	TGTGCCAGCAGCTTGGGACAGGGCACCCGGACCCCGGTGGTGGAGACCCAGTACTTC	TRBV7-3	.	TRBD1	TRBJ2-5
CASSASSSGANVLTF	TGTGCCAGCAGCGCTAGCAGCTCTGGGGCCAACGTCCTGACTTTC	TRBV7-6	many	.	TRBJ2-6
CASRYRASYGYTF	TGTGCCAGCAGGTACAGGGCCTCCTATGGCTACACCTTC	TRBV5-4	.	.	TRBJ1-2
CASSLISGTSGQETQYF	TGTGCCAGCAGCCTCATCTCGGGGACTAGCGGTCAAGAGACCCAGTACTTC	TRBV11-3	many	TRBD2	TRBJ2-5
CASIAGASYGQYF	TGTGCCAGCATAGCGGGGGCCTCCTACGGGCAGTACTTC	TRBV2	.	TRBD2	TRBJ2-7
CASSYDGGPGNTIYF	TGCGCCAGCAGCTATGACGGGGGCCCTGGAAACACCATATATTTT	TRBV5-1	many	.	TRBJ1-3
CASRSSGQRELFF	TGTGCCAGTAGATCCAGCGGGCAGCGGGAGCTGTTTTTT	TRBV19	.	.	TRBJ2-2
CATSIKPSGEQYF	TGTGCCACCAGCATAAAGCCCTCCGGCGAGCAGTACTTC	TRBV15	many	.	TRBJ2-7
CASSLGQGANEQFF	TGTGCTAGCAGCTTAGGGCAGGGGGCCAATGAGCAGTTCTTC	TRBV7-7	many	TRBD1	TRBJ2-1
CATSDFFRQGANYGYTF	TGTGCCACCAGTGATTTTTTTAGACAGGGGGCGAACTATGGCTACACCTTC	TRBV24-1	many	TRBD1	TRBJ1-2
CASPWGGALTDTQYF	TGTGCCAGCCCGTGGGGGGGGGCCCTCACAGATACGCAGTATTTT	TRBV12-3/TRBV12-4	many	.	TRBJ2-3